Listed below are T cell receptor beta chains from one sample, sequenced in a study of blood T cell repertoires in COVID-19. Data came from immunoSEQ multiplex PCR; TCRdb stores just in-frame clones and leaves some out. This sample has about 180,000 clones, with 70% to 80% found just once. Sequences were obtained from PBMCs or T cells enriched from blood (not recorded which). The origin of the receptors is a man in his 60s who had been exposed to COVID-19. CDR3s include the opening cysteine and the closing phenylalanine or tryptophan. The order of the fields is J gene, V gene, D gene, clone size, CDR3 DNA, CDR3 protein. The D gene is left open where the match is weak. Some rows have no size entry. The others give once, few or many, or a class for an expanded clone.

TRBJ2-7,TRBV7-2,.,.,TGTGCCAGCACTACAGGGACCTCCTACGAGCAGTACTTC,CASTTGTSYEQYF
TRBJ2-7,TRBV27,.,.,TGTGCCAGCAGTTTAGGGCAGATCTACGAGCAGTACTTC,CASSLGQIYEQYF
TRBJ2-2,TRBV18,.,once,TGTGCCAGCTCACCACCTCCGGCGAACACCGGGGAGCTGTTTTTT,CASSPPPANTGELFF
TRBJ1-1,TRBV5-1,TRBD1,.,TGCGCCAGCAGGCGGGGACAGACTGAAGCTTTCTTT,CASRRGQTEAFF
TRBJ2-7,TRBV28,.,.,TGTGCCAGCAGCACGGGGGGCCCGGAGTTCGAGCAGTACTTC,CASSTGGPEFEQYF
TRBJ1-5,TRBV28,TRBD1,.,TGTGCCAGCAGTGGGGGGACAGTTAATAGCAATCAGCCCCAGCATTTT,CASSGGTVNSNQPQHF
TRBJ1-1,TRBV5-1,.,.,TGCGCCAGCAGTCTAACAGCGGGACAGAACACTGAAGCTTTCTTT,CASSLTAGQNTEAFF
TRBJ2-3,TRBV25-1,.,.,TGTGCCAGCAGTGACAGGGCCACAGATACGCAGTATTTT,CASSDRATDTQYF
TRBJ2-3,TRBV7-3,.,.,TGTGCCAGCAGCTTAAATGAGGGAGATACGCAGTATTTT,CASSLNEGDTQYF
TRBJ1-5,TRBV28,.,.,TGTGCCAGCAGTTTAACGTCGTCAGGGCATCAGCCCCAGCATTTT,CASSLTSSGHQPQHF
TRBJ1-2,TRBV6-6,.,.,TGTGCCAGCAGTTACTCGCAGAACTATGGCTACACCTTC,CASSYSQNYGYTF
TRBJ2-3,TRBV24-1,.,.,TGTGCCACCAGTGACACACGGACTTCCAATACGCAGTATTTT,CATSDTRTSNTQYF
TRBJ1-2,TRBV5-8,.,.,TGTGCCAGCAGCTGGAAGGGTCAGGGATCGGCTGGCTACACCTTC,CASSWKGQGSAGYTF
TRBJ2-1,TRBV11-2,TRBD2,few,TGTGCCAGCAGCTCTGGACTGAGGACTAGCCGAAGCTCCTACAATGAGCAGTTCTTC,CASSSGLRTSRSSYNEQFF
TRBJ1-3,TRBV18,.,few,TGTGCCAGCTCAGACTTGGCATCTGGAAACACCATATATTTT,CASSDLASGNTIYF
TRBJ2-3,TRBV5-1,TRBD1,.,TGCGCCAGCAGTCGAACAGGGGTCCCCACAGATACGCAGTATTTT,CASSRTGVPTDTQYF
TRBJ1-1,TRBV2,TRBD1,.,TGTGCCAGCAGGCTGATCCGGGACAGGGGCTTTGAAGCTTTCTTT,CASRLIRDRGFEAFF
TRBJ2-1,TRBV9,.,once,TGTGCCAGCAGCGTAGCTACGTCGGCGGGGTCATACAATGAGCAGTTCTTC,CASSVATSAGSYNEQFF
TRBJ2-3,TRBV7-2,TRBD2,.,TGTGCCAGCAGCTTAGGGGGGCGAACTAGCGGGAGGGCCTATACGCAGTATTTT,CASSLGGRTSGRAYTQYF
TRBJ1-2,TRBV5-1,TRBD1,.,TGCGCCAGCAGCCGCGACAGGGTTGATGGCTACACCTTC,CASSRDRVDGYTF
TRBJ2-1,TRBV7-2,TRBD2,.,TGTGCCAGCAGCGCTACCGGGACTAGCGGGTTCAATGAGCAGTTCTTC,CASSATGTSGFNEQFF
TRBJ2-7,TRBV3-1/TRBV3-2,.,.,TGTGCCAGCAGCCAAGGACTGTACGAGCAGTACTTC,CASSQGLYEQYF
TRBJ1-2,TRBV19,TRBD1,many,TGTGCCAGCCGGCTGGGACAGGCTCTTCGGGGTGGCTACACCTTC,CASRLGQALRGGYTF
TRBJ2-7,TRBV15,.,.,TGTGCCACCAGCAGAGATCCGGGGGTCGGCTACGAGCAGTACTTC,CATSRDPGVGYEQYF
TRBJ1-6,TRBV11-2,TRBD1,.,TGTGCCAGCAGCTTAGTCTCAGGGGGCGTGAATGATTCACCCCTCCACTTT,CASSLVSGGVNDSPLHF
TRBJ2-3,TRBV7-2,TRBD2,few,TGTGCCAGCAGCTTAGTCGTTTCTAGCGGGGCCACAGATACGCAGTATTTT,CASSLVVSSGATDTQYF
TRBJ2-7,TRBV7-2,TRBD2,.,TGTGCCAGCAGCCCCGGGACTAGCGGAACTAGGGAGCAGTACTTC,CASSPGTSGTREQYF
TRBJ1-4,TRBV9,.,.,TGTGCCAGCAGCGTTTCTGCAACTAATGAAAAACTGTTTTTT,CASSVSATNEKLFF
TRBJ2-1,TRBV19,.,.,TGTGCCAGTAGTATAAGGGAGGTAGGTTACAATGAGCAGTTCTTC,CASSIREVGYNEQFF
TRBJ2-7,TRBV27,TRBD2,.,TGTGCCAGCAGTTTCCTCACTAGCGGGAGCGCCTACGAGCAGTACTTC,CASSFLTSGSAYEQYF
TRBJ2-7,TRBV5-1,TRBD2,.,TGCGCCAGCAGCCCAGGACTAGCGGGAGAGCAGTCCTACGAGCAGTACTTC,CASSPGLAGEQSYEQYF
TRBJ2-3,TRBV11-2,TRBD2,.,TGTGCCAGCAGCTTGGGTAGCGGGAGAGTCCGTACAGATACGCAGTATTTT,CASSLGSGRVRTDTQYF
TRBJ2-1,TRBV2,TRBD1,.,TGTGCCAGCAAAAAATGGGGACAGGGGGCCTACAATGAGCAGTTCTTC,CASKKWGQGAYNEQFF
TRBJ1-3,TRBV30,.,.,TGTGCCTGGAGCGGCAACAGGGCTGGAAACACCATATATTTT,CAWSGNRAGNTIYF
TRBJ1-1,TRBV29-1,.,few,TGCAGCGCTAGAGGAGGGAACACTGAAGCTTTCTTT,CSARGGNTEAFF
TRBJ2-7,TRBV29-1,.,.,TGCAGCGTCCCCCTGAATACAGGGCTCGGTGAGCAGTACTTC,CSVPLNTGLGEQYF
TRBJ2-7,TRBV10-3,TRBD2,.,TGTGCCATCCTGGACGCTAGCGGTTCCTACGAGCAGTACTTC,CAILDASGSYEQYF
TRBJ2-7,TRBV5-1,.,few,TGCGCCAGCAGCTTTTTTGGGGGACTTTTCTACGAGCAGTACTTC,CASSFFGGLFYEQYF
TRBJ2-1,TRBV9,.,few,TGTGCCAGCAGCCTCCTACTAGTTAGAGAGCAGTTCTTC,CASSLLLVREQFF